This is a list of T cell receptor beta chains from one sample in a study of somatic mutations in cytotoxic T cells in rheumatoid arthritis. Data came from immunoSEQ multiplex PCR; TCRdb stores just in-frame clones and leaves some out. The sample gives under 35,000 clones, around nine tenths of which show up once; approximately 9.4% is in the top ten. The material sequenced was CD8+ T cells sorted from blood. These receptors originate from an adult with rheumatoid arthritis. The CDR3 runs from the conserved cysteine through the conserved F or W. The D gene is left open where the match is weak. Some rows have no size entry. The others give once, few or many, or a class for an expanded clone.

TRBJ1-2 . . TRBV6-5 CASSYLGNNFNYGYTF TGTGCCAGCAGTTACCTGGGAAACAACTTTAACTATGGCTACACCTTC
TRBJ1-5 . . TRBV19 CASRDWLNSNQPQHF TGTGCCAGTAGAGATTGGCTGAATAGCAATCAGCCCCAGCATTTT
TRBJ2-7 few . TRBV7-9 CASSPRNRDYDEQYF TGTGCCAGCAGCCCGAGGAACAGGGACTACGACGAGCAGTACTTC
TRBJ1-3 . . TRBV9 CASSAGRLSVSGNTIYF TGTGCCAGCAGCGCGGGACGGTTAAGTGTATCTGGAAACACCATATATTTT
TRBJ2-3 once TRBD2 TRBV6-5 CASGLAGRTDTQYF TGTGCCAGCGGTTTAGCGGGTCGCACAGATACGCAGTATTTT
TRBJ1-2 . TRBD1 TRBV7-9 CASSSPDRGQGYTF TGTGCCAGCAGCTCGCCGGACAGGGGGCAAGGCTACACCTTC
TRBJ2-5 . . TRBV5-4 CASSSSPGGQETQYF TGTGCCAGCAGCTCATCCCCAGGAGGCCAAGAGACCCAGTACTTC
TRBJ1-1 . . TRBV5-6 CASSLASNREAFF TGTGCCAGCAGCCTCGCTTCCAACAGGGAAGCTTTCTTT
TRBJ2-1 . . TRBV7-3 CASSWRGDTTYNEQFF TGTGCCAGCAGCTGGAGAGGGGACACAACCTACAATGAGCAGTTCTTC
TRBJ1-6 . TRBD1 TRBV27 CASSLGYVGQGYSPLHF TGTGCCAGCAGTTTAGGATATGTGGGACAGGGGTATTCACCCCTCCACTTT
TRBJ2-5 . TRBD2 TRBV4-2 CASSQLSSTSRETQYF TGTGCCAGCAGCCAGCTTTCCTCGACTAGCAGGGAGACCCAGTACTTC
TRBJ2-3 . . TRBV5-1 CASSLEDSRTDTQYF TGCGCCAGCAGCTTGGAGGACAGTCGCACAGATACGCAGTATTTT
TRBJ2-7 . . TRBV30 CAWNPGTSSGEQYF TGTGCCTGGAATCCCGGGACCAGTAGTGGCGAGCAGTACTTC
TRBJ2-7 . . TRBV6-5 CASRDRTYEQYF TGTGCCAGCAGGGACAGAACCTACGAGCAGTACTTC
TRBJ2-2 . . TRBV10-3 CAIREEGTGELFF TGTGCCATCAGGGAGGAGGGCACCGGGGAGCTGTTTTTT
TRBJ1-6 . . TRBV6-5 CASSHPGRGNSPLHF TGTGCCAGCAGCCACCCGGGACGGGGGAATTCACCCCTCCACTTT
TRBJ2-1 . . TRBV7-3 CASSLIAGAYNEQFF TGTGCCAGCAGCTTAATAGCTGGAGCCTACAATGAGCAGTTCTTC
TRBJ2-2 . . TRBV29-1 CSARDGMAGELFF TGCAGCGCTCGGGACGGAATGGCCGGGGAGCTGTTTTTT
TRBJ2-1 . TRBD2 TRBV4-1 CASSPLAGGQYNEQFF TGCGCCAGCAGCCCGTTAGCGGGAGGGCAATACAATGAGCAGTTCTTC
TRBJ2-2 few . TRBV6-6 CASSSRGVGFTGELFF TGTGCCAGCAGTTCGCGTGGAGTAGGGTTCACCGGGGAGCTGTTTTTT
TRBJ2-7 . TRBD1 TRBV7-9 CASSSRGANPGQGLYEQYF TGTGCCAGCAGCTCAAGAGGCGCAAATCCGGGACAGGGGCTCTACGAGCAGTACTTC
TRBJ2-1 . . TRBV11-2 CASSLLPNEQFF TGTGCCAGCAGCTTACTCCCAAATGAGCAGTTCTTC
TRBJ1-6 . . TRBV30 CAWSVRQDASPLHF TGTGCCTGGAGTGTAAGACAGGATGCCTCACCCCTCCACTTT
TRBJ2-7 . TRBD1 TRBV5-4 CASSVWDRVGDEQYF TGTGCCAGCAGCGTATGGGACAGGGTCGGGGACGAGCAGTACTTC
TRBJ2-7 . . TRBV29-1 CSVAGSEQSSYEQYF TGCAGCGTTGCGGGAAGTGAACAATCCTCCTACGAGCAGTACTTC
TRBJ2-1 . TRBD2 TRBV7-9 CASSYGGTNEQFF TGTGCCAGCAGCTACGGGGGGACCAATGAGCAGTTCTTC
TRBJ2-7 . . TRBV14 CASSRTGLPSEQYF TGTGCCAGCAGCCGAACAGGGCTCCCCAGCGAGCAGTACTTC
TRBJ2-7 . . TRBV7-8 CASSLNRDGSSYEQYF TGTGCCAGCAGCTTAAATCGAGACGGTAGCTCCTACGAGCAGTACTTC
TRBJ2-6 . TRBD2 TRBV7-9 CASRAGEAGANVLTF TGTGCCAGCAGGGCGGGGGAGGCTGGGGCCAACGTCCTGACTTTC
TRBJ1-2 . . TRBV7-9 CATLDDGYTF TGTGCCACCTTGGATGATGGCTACACCTTC
TRBJ2-1 . TRBD2 TRBV6-5 CASSFSGGFREQFF TGTGCCAGCAGTTTTAGCGGGGGGTTCAGGGAGCAGTTCTTC
TRBJ1-3 . TRBD1 TRBV6-5 CASSYPHRGGNTIYF TGTGCCAGCAGTTACCCCCACAGGGGTGGAAACACCATATATTTT
TRBJ2-3 . . TRBV27 CASSPKEGVPTDTQYF TGTGCCAGCAGTCCGAAGGAGGGAGTGCCTACAGATACGCAGTATTTT
TRBJ2-1 . TRBD2 TRBV2 CASSEGGSWYNEQFF TGTGCCAGCAGTGAGGGAGGGAGTTGGTACAATGAGCAGTTCTTC
TRBJ2-1 . TRBD1 TRBV4-1 CASSHGQGGAYNEQFF TGCGCCAGCAGCCATGGACAGGGGGGAGCCTACAATGAGCAGTTCTTC
TRBJ1-4 . . TRBV19 CASSTGGRPLFF TGTGCCAGTAGTACCGGGGGCAGGCCACTGTTTTTT
TRBJ2-1 . . TRBV6-5 CASSSGLEQFF TGTGCCAGCAGCTCGGGCCTCGAGCAGTTCTTC
TRBJ2-7 . TRBD2 TRBV7-2 CASSLIGGAYEQYF TGTGCCAGCAGCTTGATCGGGGGGGCCTACGAGCAGTACTTC
TRBJ2-7 . . TRBV10-3 CASQGHVVYEQYF TGTGCCTCCCAGGGTCATGTCGTATACGAGCAGTACTTC
TRBJ2-7 . . TRBV6-6 CASSYLGGYEQYF TGTGCCAGCAGTTACCTTGGAGGATACGAGCAGTACTTC
TRBJ1-5 . . TRBV30 CAWSVQNSYQPQHF TGTGCCTGGAGTGTACAGAACAGTTATCAGCCCCAGCATTTT
TRBJ2-3 . . TRBV13 CASSLVGADTQYF TGTGCCAGCAGCTTAGTGGGGGCAGATACGCAGTATTTT
TRBJ2-3 . TRBD2 TRBV6-4 CASSDSSGAGGTDTQYF TGTGCCAGCAGTGACTCGAGTGGAGCGGGGGGCACAGATACGCAGTATTTT
TRBJ2-7 . . TRBV13 CASSAGDEQYF TGTGCCAGCAGCGCCGGGGACGAGCAGTACTTC
TRBJ1-6 few . TRBV11-2 CASSPSGRANSPLHF TGTGCCAGCAGCCCGTCCGGGAGAGCTAATTCACCCCTCCACTTT
TRBJ1-2 . TRBD1 TRBV27 CASSSSGGAVIAYGYTF TGTGCCAGCAGTTCCTCAGGGGGCGCGGTAATAGCCTATGGCTACACCTTC
TRBJ2-1 . . TRBV11-2 CASSLRAYNEQFF TGTGCCAGCAGCTTACGCGCCTACAATGAGCAGTTCTTC
TRBJ2-3 . . TRBV6-1 CASSEWPGSSTDTQYF TGTGCCAGCAGTGAATGGCCGGGCTCTAGCACAGATACGCAGTATTTT
TRBJ1-2 once . TRBV29-1 CSVEDHPRDGYTF TGCAGCGTTGAAGATCACCCGAGGGATGGCTACACCTTC
TRBJ1-5 once . TRBV19 CASSIDQGSNQPQHF TGTGCCAGTAGTATAGACCAAGGAAGCAATCAGCCCCAGCATTTT
TRBJ1-5 . . TRBV6-5 CASSPGRFSNQPQHF TGTGCCAGCAGCCCAGGTAGATTTAGCAATCAGCCCCAGCATTTT
TRBJ2-1 . . TRBV11-2 CASSSLYNEQFF TGTGCCAGCAGCTCGCTTTACAATGAGCAGTTCTTC
TRBJ2-3 . TRBD2 TRBV4-3 CASSQDRVSGTTDTQYF TGCGCCAGCAGCCAAGATCGAGTTAGCGGGACGACAGATACGCAGTATTTT